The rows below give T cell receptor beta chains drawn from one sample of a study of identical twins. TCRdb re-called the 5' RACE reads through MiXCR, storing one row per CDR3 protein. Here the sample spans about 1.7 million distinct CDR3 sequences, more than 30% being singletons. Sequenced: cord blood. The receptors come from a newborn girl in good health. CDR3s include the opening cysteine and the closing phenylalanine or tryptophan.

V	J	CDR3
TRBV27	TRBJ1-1	CASSLYRGLNTEAFF
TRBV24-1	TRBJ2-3	CATSEGATDTQYF
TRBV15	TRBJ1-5	CATSRGWRDRGNQPQHF
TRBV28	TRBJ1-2	CASSLGQGIDYGYTF
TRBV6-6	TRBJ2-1	CASSDGPFLPYNEQFF
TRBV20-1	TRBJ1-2	CSARERQGLGYGYTF
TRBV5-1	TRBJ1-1	CASSTGQAVNTEAFF
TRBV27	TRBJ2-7	CASSGGDYEQYF
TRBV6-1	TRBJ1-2	CASSEPPPWRPQDYGYTF
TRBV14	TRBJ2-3	CASSQVTIAGTRQHTQYF
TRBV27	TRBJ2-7	CASSFLGAEQYF
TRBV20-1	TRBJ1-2	CSSWDRLGGYTF
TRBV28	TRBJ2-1	CASSSFYSSVVLFF
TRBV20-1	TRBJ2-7	CSATGAPEDEQYF
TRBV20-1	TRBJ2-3	CSASRGDGGTDTQYF
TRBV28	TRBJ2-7	CASSSAGTSGTYEQYF
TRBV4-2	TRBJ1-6	CASSQDPGHHPDSYNSPLHF
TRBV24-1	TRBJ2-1	CATSDSTSGLLYNGQFF
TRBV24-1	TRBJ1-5	CATSDFGRDQPQHF
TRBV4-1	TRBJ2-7	CASSQVAGEYEQYF
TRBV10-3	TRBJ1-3	CAISESVVKDTIYF
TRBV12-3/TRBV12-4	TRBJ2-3	CASSLQELTQYF
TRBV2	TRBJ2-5	CAREAGGLNEQYF
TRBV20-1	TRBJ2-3	CSGVHKTTDTQYF
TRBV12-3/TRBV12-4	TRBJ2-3	CASRLVTDTQYF
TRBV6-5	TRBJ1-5	CASSYSGGSDQPQHF
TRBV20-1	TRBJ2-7	CSADPQPPSYEQYF
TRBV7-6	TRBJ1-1	CASSSLLTNTEAFF
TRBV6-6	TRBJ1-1	CASRRQGSDINTEAFF
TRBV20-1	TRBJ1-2	CSARLTGVFYGYTF
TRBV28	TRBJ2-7	CASSLGLAGSEQYF
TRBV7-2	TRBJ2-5	CASSLRAGPTLGETQYF
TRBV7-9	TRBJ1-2	CASSLERGVRDGYTF
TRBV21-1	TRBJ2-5	CASSKESRQRNRETQYF
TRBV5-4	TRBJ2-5	CASSLESSHYVKYF
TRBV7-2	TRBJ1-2	CASSFPDRGLNYGYTF
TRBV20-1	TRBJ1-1	CSAPWGGEAFF
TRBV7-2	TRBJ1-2	CASSRQLLYGYTF
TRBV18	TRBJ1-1	CASSPLGVGGTEAFF
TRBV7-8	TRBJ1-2	CASSLAPGQRGLPYGYTF
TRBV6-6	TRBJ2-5	CASSYSAGVRMETEYF
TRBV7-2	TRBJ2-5	CASSLASGEFETQYF
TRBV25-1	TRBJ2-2	CASSEITLAATGELFF
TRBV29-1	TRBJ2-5	CSVGLAGDEQYF
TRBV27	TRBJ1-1	CASSLSPGRRTEAFF
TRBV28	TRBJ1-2	CASSPQIGRRLISGYTF
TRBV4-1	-	CASSGGDKETQYF
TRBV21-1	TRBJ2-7	CASSKATRSYEQYF
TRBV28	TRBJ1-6	CASSLSSLRGQYNSPLHF
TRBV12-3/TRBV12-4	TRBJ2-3	CASSSITRGNTDTQYF
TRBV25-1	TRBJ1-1	CASLVSGMNTEAFF
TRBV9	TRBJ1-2	CASSVGGAPNYGYTF
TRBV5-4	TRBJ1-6	CASQQGAKSYNSPLHF
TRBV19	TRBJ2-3	CASSILLAGGPGTDTQYF
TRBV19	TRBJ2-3	CASSRRLAGGPDTQYF
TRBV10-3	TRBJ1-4	CAFGGSLEKLFF
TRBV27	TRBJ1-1	CASSLSLRTAWGEAFF